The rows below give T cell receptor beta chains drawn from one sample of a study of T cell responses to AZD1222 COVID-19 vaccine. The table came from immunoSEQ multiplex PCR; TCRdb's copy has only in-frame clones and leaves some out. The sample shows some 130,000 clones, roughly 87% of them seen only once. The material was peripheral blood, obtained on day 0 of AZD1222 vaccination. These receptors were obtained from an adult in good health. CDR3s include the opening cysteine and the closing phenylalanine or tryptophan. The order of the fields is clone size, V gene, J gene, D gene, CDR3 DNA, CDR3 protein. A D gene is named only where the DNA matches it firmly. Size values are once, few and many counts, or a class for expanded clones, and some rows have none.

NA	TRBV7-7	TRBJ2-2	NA	TGTGCCAGCAGACCCGGGAGCACCGGGGAGCTGTTTTTT	CASRPGSTGELFF
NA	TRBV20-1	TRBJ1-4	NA	TGCAGTGCTTACAGTATTGAAAAACTGTTTTTT	CSAYSIEKLFF
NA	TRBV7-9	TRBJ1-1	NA	TGTGCCAGCATCACCCCCCCGGGAATGAGGACTGAAGCTTTCTTT	CASITPPGMRTEAFF
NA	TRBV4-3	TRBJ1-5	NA	TGCGCCAGCAGCCCCGATGGGCTTGGCAATCAGCCCCAGCATTTT	CASSPDGLGNQPQHF
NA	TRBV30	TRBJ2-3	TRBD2	TGTGCCTGGAGAGTAGCGGGGGCCACAGATACGCAGTATTTT	CAWRVAGATDTQYF
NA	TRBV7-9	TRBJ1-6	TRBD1	TGTGCCAGCAGCCATCGACAGGGGGCTTCTCCCAATAATTCACCCCTCCACTTT	CASSHRQGASPNNSPLHF
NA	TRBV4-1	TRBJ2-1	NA	TGCGCCAGCAGCCGAGGGACCCCCTCCTACAATGAGCAGTTCTTC	CASSRGTPSYNEQFF
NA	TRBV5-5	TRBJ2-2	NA	TGTGCCACCCGAGCCAGGGCAGCCACCACCGGGGAGCTGTTTTTT	CATRARAATTGELFF
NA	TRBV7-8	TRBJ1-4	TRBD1	TGTGCCAGCAGCCTGGAACAGGGGTTAAATGAAAAACTGTTTTTT	CASSLEQGLNEKLFF
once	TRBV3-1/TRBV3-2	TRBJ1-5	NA	TGTGCCAGCAGCCAAGATTTGGGGGACAATCAGCCCCAGCATTTT	CASSQDLGDNQPQHF
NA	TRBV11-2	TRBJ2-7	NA	TGTGCCAGCACCCGGCCAGGGAAGAACCACGAGCAGTACTTC	CASTRPGKNHEQYF
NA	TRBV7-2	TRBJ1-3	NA	TGTGCCAGCAGCTTAGAAACCCGAAACACCATATATTTT	CASSLETRNTIYF
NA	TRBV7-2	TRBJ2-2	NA	TGTGCCAGCAGCCTCCGAGACACCGGGGAGCTGTTTTTT	CASSLRDTGELFF
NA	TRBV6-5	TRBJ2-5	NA	TGTGCCAGTAGGACAACGGAGACCCAGTACTTC	CASRTTETQYF
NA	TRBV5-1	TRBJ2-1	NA	TGCGCCAGCACCTCGGGTTGGTACAATGAGCAGTTCTTC	CASTSGWYNEQFF
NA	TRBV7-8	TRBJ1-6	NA	TGTGCCAGCAGTTACCGACAGAATAATTCACCCCTCCACTTT	CASSYRQNNSPLHF
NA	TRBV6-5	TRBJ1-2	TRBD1	TGTGCCAGCAGTTTTGACAGGGGGCATTTCGGGGATGGCTACACCTTC	CASSFDRGHFGDGYTF
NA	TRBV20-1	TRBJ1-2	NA	TGCAAAGACAGTTCTTATGGCTACACCTTC	CKDSSYGYTF
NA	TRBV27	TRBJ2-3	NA	TGTGCCAGCAGTTTGATGGGGCTGCCTGATACGCAGTATTTT	CASSLMGLPDTQYF
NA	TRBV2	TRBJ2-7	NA	TGTGCCAGCATTTTGACAGGCCCCTACGAGCAGTACTTC	CASILTGPYEQYF
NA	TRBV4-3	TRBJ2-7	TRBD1	TGCGCCAGCAGCCAGCTAACCGGGACAGGCCCCTACGAGCAGTACTTC	CASSQLTGTGPYEQYF
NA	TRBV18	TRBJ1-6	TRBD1	TGTGCCAGCTCACCTGTGGCCGGGACAGGGGGGCTCAGTAGCTCCTATAATTCACCCCTCCACTTT	CASSPVAGTGGLSSSYNSPLHF
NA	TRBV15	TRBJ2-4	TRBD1	TGTGCCACCAGCAGTGGCAGGGGGAACAAAAACATTCAGTACTTC	CATSSGRGNKNIQYF
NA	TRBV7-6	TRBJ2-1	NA	TGTGCCAGCACCAGAGGGCTGGGGCTTGGTGAGCAGTTCTTC	CASTRGLGLGEQFF
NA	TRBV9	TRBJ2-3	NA	TGTGCCAGCAGCGTAGGGCCCACAGATACGCAGTATTTT	CASSVGPTDTQYF
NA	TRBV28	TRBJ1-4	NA	TGTGCCAGCGGCCTGGGGGCTAATGAAAAACTGTTTTTT	CASGLGANEKLFF